This T cell receptor beta chain was found in a study of OX40 agonist ivuxolimab in advanced cancers. Across the whole study: Prior therapy, whether anti-PD-1, anti-PD-L1 or anti-CTLA-4, was allowed, and 40% had some.

The V gene lost 6 bases and the J gene lost 0 bases, with 19 bases spanning the gap. This CDR3 contains 17 residues. The germline V gene has CDR1 SGHKS and CDR2 YYEKEE (reference sequence). Some clones are missing from TCRdb's copy, which holds only in-frame ones; the method was immunoSEQ multiplex PCR. The sample records about 70,000 clones, 85% to 90% being singletons. The sample consisted of CD4+ or CD8+ T cells sorted from blood, taken in a trial of the OX40 agonist ivuxolimab. The chain carries TRBV5-5 and TRBJ2-1, with a possible D match to TRBD2 (5 bases). This receptor was obtained from an adult with an advanced solid tumor such as melanoma, head and neck, liver or kidney cancer. This chain's CDR3 is CASIFDGRASSYNEQFF. The DNA of the CDR3 is TGTGCCAGCATCTTCGACGGGCGGGCAAGCTCCTACAATGAGCAGTTCTTC.